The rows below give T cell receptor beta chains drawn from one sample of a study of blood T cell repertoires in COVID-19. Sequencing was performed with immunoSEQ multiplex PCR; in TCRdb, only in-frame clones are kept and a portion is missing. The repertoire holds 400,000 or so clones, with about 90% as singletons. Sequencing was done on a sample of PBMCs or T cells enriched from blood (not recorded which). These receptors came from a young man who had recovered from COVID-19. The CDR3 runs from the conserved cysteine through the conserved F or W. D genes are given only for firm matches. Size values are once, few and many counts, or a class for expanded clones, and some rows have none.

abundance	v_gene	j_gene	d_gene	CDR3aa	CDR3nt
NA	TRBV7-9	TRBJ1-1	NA	CASSLPIPGTEAFF	TGTGCCAGCAGCCTCCCTATTCCGGGCACTGAAGCTTTCTTT
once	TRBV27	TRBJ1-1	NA	CASSLYSLNTEAFF	TGTGCCAGCAGTTTATACAGCCTGAACACTGAAGCTTTCTTT
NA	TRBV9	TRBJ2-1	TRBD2	CASSVTSGRAGHNEQFF	TGTGCCAGCAGCGTGACTAGCGGGAGGGCTGGGCACAATGAGCAGTTCTTC
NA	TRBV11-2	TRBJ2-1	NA	CASSLEPPRFWSSYNEQFF	TGTGCCAGCAGCTTAGAGCCCCCGAGGTTTTGGAGCTCCTACAATGAGCAGTTCTTC
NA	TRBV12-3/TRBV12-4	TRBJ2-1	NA	CASSSDSHNEQFF	TGTGCCAGCAGCAGCGACAGTCACAATGAGCAGTTCTTC
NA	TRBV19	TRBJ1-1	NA	CASSIPGQNTEAFF	TGTGCCAGTAGTATCCCGGGACAGAACACTGAAGCTTTCTTT
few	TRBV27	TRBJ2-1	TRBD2	CASSLGTSVRFF	TGTGCCAGCAGTTTGGGAACTAGCGTTCGATTCTTC
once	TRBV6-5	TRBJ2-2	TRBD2	CASRSSGGDTGELFF	TGTGCCAGCAGATCTAGCGGGGGTGACACCGGGGAGCTGTTTTTT
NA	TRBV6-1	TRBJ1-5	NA	CASSDGGGQPQHF	TGTGCCAGCAGTGATGGCGGAGGTCAGCCCCAGCATTTT
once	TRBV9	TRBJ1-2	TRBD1	CASSVLDRGLDGYTF	TGTGCCAGCAGCGTATTGGACAGGGGGCTAGATGGCTACACCTTC
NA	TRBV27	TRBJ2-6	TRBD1	CASSPGQGAWGANVLTF	TGTGCCAGCAGTCCCGGACAGGGGGCATGGGGGGCCAACGTCCTGACTTTC
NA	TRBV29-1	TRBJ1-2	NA	CSGRDNYGYTF	TGCAGCGGACGGGATAACTATGGCTACACCTTC
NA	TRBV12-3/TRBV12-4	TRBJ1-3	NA	CASSLRAGNTIYF	TGTGCCAGCAGTTTGAGGGCTGGAAACACCATATATTTT
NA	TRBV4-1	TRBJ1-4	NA	CASSQDAGATNEKLFF	TGCGCCAGCAGCCAAGACGCGGGTGCAACTAATGAAAAACTGTTTTTT
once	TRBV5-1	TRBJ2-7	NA	CASGLEDSYEQYF	TGCGCCAGCGGACTGGAGGACAGCTACGAGCAGTACTTC
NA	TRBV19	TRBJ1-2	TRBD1	CASKVNRGNGYTF	TGTGCCAGTAAGGTAAACAGGGGAAACGGCTACACCTTC
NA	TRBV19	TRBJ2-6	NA	CASSLRSSGANVLTF	TGTGCCAGTAGTCTTCGCAGCTCTGGGGCCAACGTCCTGACTTTC
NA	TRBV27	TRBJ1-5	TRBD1	CASSRFQTGRTDYSNQPQHF	TGTGCCAGCAGTCGGTTTCAGACAGGGAGGACAGATTATAGCAATCAGCCCCAGCATTTT
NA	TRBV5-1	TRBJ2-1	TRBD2	CASSRGDTETGGEQFF	TGCGCCAGCAGCAGGGGGGACACCGAGACGGGAGGGGAGCAGTTCTTC
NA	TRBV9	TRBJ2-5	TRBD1	CASSTRQGRTQYF	TGTGCCAGCAGCACCCGACAGGGTCGGACCCAGTACTTC
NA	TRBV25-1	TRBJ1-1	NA	CASSEPRRREAFF	TGTGCCAGCAGTGAACCCCGGAGACGAGAAGCTTTCTTT
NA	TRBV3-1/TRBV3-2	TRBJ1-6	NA	CASSQSDLGRSPLHF	TGTGCCAGCAGCCAGTCGGACCTAGGGAGGTCACCCCTCCACTTT
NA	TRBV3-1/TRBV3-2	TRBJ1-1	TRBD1	CASSPGGTLEDTEAFF	TGTGCCAGCAGCCCAGGGGGGACACTGGAAGACACTGAAGCTTTCTTT
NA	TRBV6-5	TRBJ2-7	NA	CASEGGRSIEQYF	TGTGCCAGCGAGGGGGGGCGGTCCATCGAGCAGTACTTC
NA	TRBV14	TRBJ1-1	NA	CASSQDLWGRVNTEAFF	TGTGCCAGCAGCCAAGATCTATGGGGCAGGGTAAACACTGAAGCTTTCTTT
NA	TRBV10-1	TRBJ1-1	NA	CASSEGRKNTEAFF	TGCGCCAGCAGTGAGGGCAGGAAGAACACTGAAGCTTTCTTT
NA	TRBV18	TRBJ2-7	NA	CASSPPAISYEQYF	TGTGCCAGCTCACCACCGGCCATCTCCTACGAGCAGTACTTC
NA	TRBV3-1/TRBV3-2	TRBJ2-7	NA	CASSLAESSYEQYF	TGTGCCAGCAGCTTAGCGGAGAGCTCCTACGAGCAGTACTTC
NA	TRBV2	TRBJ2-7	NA	CASRGDFGSSEQYF	TGTGCCAGCAGAGGGGACTTCGGGAGCAGCGAGCAGTACTTC
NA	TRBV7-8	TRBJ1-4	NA	CASSLRDSSEKLFF	TGTGCCAGCAGCTTACGAGACAGCAGTGAAAAACTGTTTTTT
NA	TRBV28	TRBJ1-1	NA	CASSLGVVPEAFF	TGTGCCAGCAGTTTGGGCGTAGTACCTGAAGCTTTCTTT
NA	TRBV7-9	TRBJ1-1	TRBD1	CASSLGAGQGGRRAFF	TGTGCCAGCAGCTTAGGGGCCGGACAGGGTGGAAGGAGAGCTTTCTTT
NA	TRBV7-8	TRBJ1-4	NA	CASRKLGRGEEKLFF	TGTGCCAGCAGAAAGTTGGGCAGGGGTGAGGAAAAACTGTTTTTT
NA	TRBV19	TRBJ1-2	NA	CASRTAGRPAGYTF	TGTGCCAGTAGGACGGCGGGGAGGCCTGCTGGCTACACCTTC
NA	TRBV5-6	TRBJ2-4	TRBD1	CASNGQGGKNIQYF	TGTGCCAGCAACGGACAGGGAGGCAAAAACATTCAGTACTTC
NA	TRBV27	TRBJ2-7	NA	CASSTGQYF	TGTGCCAGCAGTACCGGGCAGTACTTC
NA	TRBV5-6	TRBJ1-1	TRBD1	CASSPLPGQATEAFF	TGTGCCAGCAGCCCCCTCCCGGGACAGGCCACTGAAGCTTTCTTT
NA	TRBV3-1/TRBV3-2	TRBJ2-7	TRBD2	CASSQGPAGGYEQYF	TGTGCCAGCAGCCAAGGACCGGCGGGAGGTTACGAGCAGTACTTC
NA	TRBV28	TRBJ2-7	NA	CASSSPASFSYEQYF	TGTGCCAGCAGTTCCCCGGCTAGCTTTTCCTACGAGCAGTACTTC
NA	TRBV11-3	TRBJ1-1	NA	CASSLRSQQNTEAFF	TGTGCCAGCAGCTTAAGGAGCCAACAGAACACTGAAGCTTTCTTT
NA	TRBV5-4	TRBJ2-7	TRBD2	CASSPGGGREQYF	TGTGCCAGCAGCCCGGGAGGAGGTCGGGAGCAGTACTTC
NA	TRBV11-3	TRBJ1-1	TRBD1	CASSLGRTGNTEAFF	TGTGCCAGCAGCTTAGGCCGGACAGGGAACACTGAAGCTTTCTTT
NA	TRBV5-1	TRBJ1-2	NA	CASSLEAESYGYTF	TGCGCCAGCAGCTTGGAGGCGGAATCCTATGGCTACACCTTC
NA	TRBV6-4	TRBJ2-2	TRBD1	CASSGQGAGELFF	TGTGCCAGCAGTGGACAGGGGGCCGGGGAGCTGTTTTTT
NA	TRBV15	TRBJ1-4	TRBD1	CATSRDKTGGNEKLFF	TGTGCCACCAGCAGGGACAAGACAGGGGGTAATGAAAAACTGTTTTTT
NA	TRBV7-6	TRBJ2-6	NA	CASSLRFGGGRGHSGANVLTF	TGTGCCAGCAGCTTACGGTTTGGGGGCGGTCGGGGCCACTCTGGGGCCAACGTCCTGACTTTC
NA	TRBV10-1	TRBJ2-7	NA	CASSDRDMAFHEQYF	TGCGCCAGCAGTGACCGGGACATGGCCTTCCACGAGCAGTACTTC
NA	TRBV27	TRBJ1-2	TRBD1	CASSPTTGDYYGYTF	TGTGCCAGCAGTCCAACGACAGGGGACTACTATGGCTACACCTTC
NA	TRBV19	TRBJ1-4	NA	CASSRNREEKLFF	TGTGCCAGTAGCAGGAACAGGGAAGAAAAACTGTTTTTT
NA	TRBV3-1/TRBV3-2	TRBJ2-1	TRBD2	CASMRTSGGGNEQFF	TGTGCCAGCATGCGGACTAGCGGGGGGGGCAATGAGCAGTTCTTC
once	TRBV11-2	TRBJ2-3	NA	CASSELTGRRNTQYF	TGTGCCAGCAGCGAATTGACAGGTCGGCGGAATACGCAGTATTTT
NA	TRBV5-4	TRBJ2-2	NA	CASSLERGFGGELFF	TGTGCCAGCAGCCTGGAGCGAGGTTTTGGCGGGGAGCTGTTTTTT
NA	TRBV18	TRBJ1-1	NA	CASSPPGDTEAFF	TGTGCCAGCTCACCACCGGGAGACACTGAAGCTTTCTTT
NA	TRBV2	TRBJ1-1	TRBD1	CASNQGARTEAFF	TGTGCCAGCAACCAGGGGGCGCGAACTGAAGCTTTCTTT
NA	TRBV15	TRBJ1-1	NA	CATSSGSNTEAFF	TGTGCCACCAGCAGTGGTAGCAACACTGAAGCTTTCTTT
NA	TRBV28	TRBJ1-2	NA	CASSLGAGAYGYTF	TGTGCCAGCAGTTTGGGGGCAGGGGCCTATGGCTACACCTTC
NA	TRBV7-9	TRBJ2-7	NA	CASSLARREQYF	TGTGCCAGCAGCTTAGCGAGGCGGGAGCAGTACTTC
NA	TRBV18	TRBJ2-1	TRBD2	CASSPLMTGTSGYNEQFF	TGTGCCAGCTCACCACTAATGACCGGGACTAGCGGTTACAATGAGCAGTTCTTC